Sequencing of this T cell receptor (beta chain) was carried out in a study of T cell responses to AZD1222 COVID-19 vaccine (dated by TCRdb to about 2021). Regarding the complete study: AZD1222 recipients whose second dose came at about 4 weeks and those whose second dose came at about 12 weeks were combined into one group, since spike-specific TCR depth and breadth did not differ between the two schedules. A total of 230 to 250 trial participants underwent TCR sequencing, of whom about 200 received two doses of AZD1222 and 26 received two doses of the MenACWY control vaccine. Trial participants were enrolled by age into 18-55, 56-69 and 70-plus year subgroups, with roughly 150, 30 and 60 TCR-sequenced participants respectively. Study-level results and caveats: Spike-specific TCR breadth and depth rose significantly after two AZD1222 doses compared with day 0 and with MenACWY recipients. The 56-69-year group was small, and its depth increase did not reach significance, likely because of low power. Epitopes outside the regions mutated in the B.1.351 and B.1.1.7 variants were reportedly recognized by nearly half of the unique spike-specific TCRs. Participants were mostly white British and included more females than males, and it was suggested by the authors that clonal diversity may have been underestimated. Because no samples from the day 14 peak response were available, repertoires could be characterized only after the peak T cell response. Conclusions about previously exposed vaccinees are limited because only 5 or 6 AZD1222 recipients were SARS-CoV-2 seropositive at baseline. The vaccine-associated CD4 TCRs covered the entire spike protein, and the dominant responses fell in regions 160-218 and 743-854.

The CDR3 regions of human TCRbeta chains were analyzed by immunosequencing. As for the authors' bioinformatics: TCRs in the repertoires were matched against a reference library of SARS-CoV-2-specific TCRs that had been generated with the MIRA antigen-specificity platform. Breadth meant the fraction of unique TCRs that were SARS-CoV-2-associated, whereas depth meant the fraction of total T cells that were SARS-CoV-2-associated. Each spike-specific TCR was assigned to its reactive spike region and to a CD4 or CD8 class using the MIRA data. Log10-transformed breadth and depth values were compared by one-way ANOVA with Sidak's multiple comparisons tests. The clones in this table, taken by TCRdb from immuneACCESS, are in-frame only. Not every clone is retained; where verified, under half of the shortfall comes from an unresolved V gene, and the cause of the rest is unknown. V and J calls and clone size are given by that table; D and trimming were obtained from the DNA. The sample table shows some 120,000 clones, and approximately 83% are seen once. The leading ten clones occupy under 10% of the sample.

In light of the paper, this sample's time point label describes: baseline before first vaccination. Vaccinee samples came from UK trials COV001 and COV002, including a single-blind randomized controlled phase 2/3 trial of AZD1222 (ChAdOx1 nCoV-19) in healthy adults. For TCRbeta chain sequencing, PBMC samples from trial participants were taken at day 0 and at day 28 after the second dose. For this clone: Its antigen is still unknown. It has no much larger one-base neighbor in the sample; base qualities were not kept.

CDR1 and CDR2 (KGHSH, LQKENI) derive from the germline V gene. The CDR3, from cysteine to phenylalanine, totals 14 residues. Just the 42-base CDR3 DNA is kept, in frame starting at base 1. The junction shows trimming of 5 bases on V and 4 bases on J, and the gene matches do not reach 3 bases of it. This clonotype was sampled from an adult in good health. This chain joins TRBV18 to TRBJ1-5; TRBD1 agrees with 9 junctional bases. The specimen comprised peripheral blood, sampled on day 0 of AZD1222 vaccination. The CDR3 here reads CASSGTGRNQPQHF. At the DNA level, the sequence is TGTGCCAGCTCAGGGACAGGGAGAAATCAGCCCCAGCATTTT.